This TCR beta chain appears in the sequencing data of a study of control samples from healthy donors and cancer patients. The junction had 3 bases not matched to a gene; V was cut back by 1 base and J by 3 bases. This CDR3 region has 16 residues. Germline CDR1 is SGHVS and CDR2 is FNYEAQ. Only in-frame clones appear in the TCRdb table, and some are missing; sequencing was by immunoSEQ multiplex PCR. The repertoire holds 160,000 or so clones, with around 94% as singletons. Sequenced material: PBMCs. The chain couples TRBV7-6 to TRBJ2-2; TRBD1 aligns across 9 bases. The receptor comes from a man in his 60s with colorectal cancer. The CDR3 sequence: CASSLEQGAYTGELFF. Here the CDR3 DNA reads TGTGCCAGCAGCTTAGAACAGGGGGCGTACACCGGGGAGCTGTTTTTT.